Detailed here is one T cell receptor beta chain. This clonotype was seen ten or more times. Its antigen specificity is not known. No base quality information exists; no much larger clone differs at one position. This sample stems from a study of T-cell reconstitution after alpha-beta-depleted transplantation in children (dated by TCRdb to 2015 to 2016). Broadly, across the study: The study quantitatively tracked T-cell immune reconstitution after TCRalphabeta/CD19-depleted allogeneic hematopoietic cell transplantation in children using TCR repertoire profiling.

Broader findings and caveats from the paper: Hyperexpanded clone frequencies declined over subsequent months; after one year, T-cell counts and TCRbeta diversity were mostly attributed to newly produced T cells. In some patients, the high TCRbeta diversity seen at day 60 was put down to recipient T cells and intrathymic progenitors that had survived conditioning. Apparently early alphabetaT-cell count recovery about two months after transplant reportedly relied on only several hundred rapidly expanded clones derived from non-depleted graft cells.

Looking up the germline V gene (reference sequence) yields CDR1 MNHEY and CDR2 SMNVEV. From the cysteine up to the phenylalanine, the CDR3 has a length of 15 residues. Only the CDR3 DNA is retained, 45 bases long and in frame from the first base. Trimming costs V 0 bases and J 2 bases, and their ends lie 9 bases apart. The treatment or condition label, read with the paper, signifies: allogeneic hematopoietic cell transplantation with graft depleted of TCRalphabeta T cells and CD19 B cells. The children who served as transplant recipients had been given grafts of TCRalphabeta/CD19-depleted allogeneic hematopoietic cells. Libraries were constructed by PCR. The sample was run on an Illumina HiSeq 2500. To normalize quantification of the TCRbeta repertoire, the TCR libraries were built with molecular barcoding that relied on unique molecular identifiers. In TCRdb, the public reads were trimmed at Q25 with fastp and aligned with MiXCR, with productive beta chains retained. Every CDR3 protein is listed once, alongside the most common genes and DNA of its rows. Present in this sample are about 580,000 distinct CDR3 sequences, about 23% of which were seen just once. Of the sample, 13% to 15% falls within the top ten clones.

Recombination connected TRBV27 to TRBJ2-3; matching of 6 bases hints at TRBD1 as the D gene. The TCR comes from a boy under two years old who had a stem cell transplant for acute myeloid leukemia, so the T cells may come from the graft donor. Sequences were derived from PBMCs, mostly from graft donor cells, sampled 360 days after TCRalphabeta/CD19-depleted stem cell transplant. CDR3 sequence: CASSLSPGVTDTQYF. The base sequence is TGTGCCAGCAGTTTATCCCCAGGGGTCACAGATACGCAGTATTTT.